Sequencing of this TCR beta chain was carried out in a study of cytomegalovirus exposure and HLA in healthy donors. V was pared by 5 bases and J by 4 bases, with 17 bases between. The CDR3 loop spans 15 amino acids. Germline assignment: CDR1 MNHEY and CDR2 SMNVEV (reference sequence). Nominally healthy donors provided the samples, though records likely missed some immune exposures. Researchers ran the PCR with 60 Vbeta and 13 Jbeta primers. Per the original methods: There were 80 million to 95 million unique TCR beta chains by a later count, and approximately 11 million of them were shared. The protocol was immunoSEQ multiplex PCR, while the TCRdb copy is restricted to in-frame clones and leaves out a portion. V and J calls and clone size are those listed in that table; D and trimming were worked out from the DNA. The table records fewer than 180,000 clones, roughly 77% of them present only once.

This sequence originates from a human donor in good health. The specimen was PBMCs. The chain is built from TRBV27 and TRBJ2-5; D gene unclear. CDR3 in DNA: TGTGCCAGCAGTAATAATGGGCTCCTCGGAGAGACCCAGTACTTC. This sequence encodes CASSNNGLLGETQYF.